This TCR beta chain was sequenced during a study of T-cell reconstitution after alpha-beta-depleted transplantation in children (dated by TCRdb to between 2015 and 2016). Background on the whole study: Using TCR repertoire profiling, the study followed T-cell immune reconstitution in a quantitative way in children after TCRalphabeta/CD19-depleted allogeneic hematopoietic cell transplantation.

For CDR1 and CDR2, the germline V gene lists SGHRS and YFSETQ. V is clipped by 0 bases and J by 7 bases, and the sequence between their germline boundaries is 16 bases long. From the cysteine through the phenylalanine, the CDR3 covers 15 amino acids. Kept here is only the CDR3 DNA, which spans 45 bases and is read in frame from base 1. A note on this clonotype: What antigen it recognizes has not been identified. The record has no base qualities; no much larger clone is one base away.

The sample's treatment or condition label, decoded: allogeneic hematopoietic cell transplantation with graft depleted of TCRalphabeta T cells and CD19 B cells. TCRalphabeta/CD19-depleted allogeneic hematopoietic cell grafts were given to the transplant recipients, all of whom were children. Library preparation used PCR. Instrument on record: Illumina HiSeq 2500. TCR library preparation used molecular barcoding, with unique molecular identifiers applied to normalize quantification of the TCRbeta repertoire. The raw public data were reprocessed by TCRdb itself: fastp quality trimming at Q25, MiXCR clonotype calling, in-frame beta chains only. When rows share a CDR3 protein, they turn into one entry using the most common DNA and genes. The sample table contains about 980,000 distinct CDR3 sequences; only one count was recorded for roughly 29% of them. The ten largest clonotypes hold roughly 27% of the sample.

What the research found in general, with its limitations: Over the following months the frequencies of hyperexpanded clones went down, and after one year T-cell counts and TCRbeta diversity were mostly credited to newly produced T cells. Apparently early alphabetaT-cell count recovery about two months after transplant reportedly relied on only several hundred rapidly expanded clones derived from non-depleted graft cells. In some patients, high TCRbeta diversity at day 60 was attributed to recipient T cells and intrathymic progenitors that had survived conditioning.

Sequencing was performed on PBMCs, mostly from graft donor cells, taken 360 days after TCRalphabeta/CD19-depleted stem cell transplant. This receptor chain uses TRBV5-1 and TRBJ2-5; the D gene could be TRBD1 or TRBD2, each one agreeing over 5 bases. The receptor was derived from a boy in the first two years of life who had a stem cell transplant for SCID, so the T cells may come from the graft donor. The CDR3 reads CASSLETAASATQYF. DNA sequence: TGCGCCAGCAGCTTGGAGACAGCGGCAAGTGCGACCCAGTACTTC.